A single sample is the source of the 5 T cell receptor beta chains below, sequenced in a study of Graves' ophthalmopathy and Graves' hyperthyroidism. Investigators amplified TCR beta CDR3 regions from RNA transcripts. HTBI-primed first-round RT-PCR preceded second-round multiplex PCR. TCRdb recomputed calls from the multiplex PCR reads with MiXCR, one row per CDR3 protein. Of 300,000 to 400,000 distinct CDR3 sequences listed, 17% were seen once; the top ten hold roughly an eighth. The source material was peripheral blood. These receptor sequences come from an adult man with Graves' ophthalmopathy.

Many counts were recorded for this clonotype. The V and J genes are TRBV9 and TRBJ1-1, with a weak D call TRBD1 (5 bases). The V end was cut by 0 bases, the J end by 1 base, with 7 bases between. Germline V gene sequence: CDR1 SGDLS, CDR2 YYNGEE. There are 14 residues in the CDR3. The CDR3, as DNA: TGTGCCAGCAGCGTAGGACAGCAGAACACTGAAGCTTTCTTT. This gives the protein CASSVGQQNTEAFF.

This clonotype was observed once. The rearrangement uses TRBV10-3 and TRBJ1-1; D unresolved. Between the trimmed V and J ends, which lost 10 bases and 0 bases, there was a span of 21 bases. In germline, CDR1 is ENHRY, CDR2 SYGVKD. This CDR3 contains 16 residues. DNA of the CDR3: TGTGCCACCCGGGCACGGATTGAACAGCTGAACACTGAAGCTTTCTTT. Translation gives CATRARIEQLNTEAFF.

This clonotype was counted ten times or more. The chain employs TRBV2 and TRBJ2-5; 9 nucleotides match TRBD2. The V segment lost 9 bases and the J segment 4 bases; nucleotides outside the gene matches: 12. CDR1 is SNHLY and CDR2 is FYNNEI in the germline V gene. The CDR3 runs to 15 residues. CDR3 sequence: CASALRAGGGETQYF. CDR3 in DNA: TGTGCCAGTGCTCTGAGAGCGGGAGGAGGAGAGACCCAGTACTTC.

This clonotype was found many times. The rearrangement links TRBV28 to TRBJ2-5; tentative D call: TRBD2 (6 bases). CDR1 and CDR2 from the germline V gene are MDHEN and SYDVKM. V was clipped by 8 bases and J by 5 bases, with 12 bases between them. There are 12 residues in the CDR3. CDR3 amino acids: CASGGTGETQYF. In DNA, the CDR3 is TGTGCCAGCGGGGGGACCGGGGAGACCCAGTACTTC.

The V and J genes are TRBV11-2 and TRBJ2-7; D is unclear. Germline CDR1 is SGHAT and CDR2 is FQNNGV. The CDR3 totals 17 residues. V lost 1 base to trimming and J lost 5 bases, with 21 bases between them. CDR3: CASSLVRGPHPAHEQYF. Here the CDR3 DNA reads TGTGCCAGCAGCTTAGTTAGAGGTCCTCATCCGGCCCACGAGCAGTACTTC.